The clone carrying this TCR beta chain was counted between two and nine times. What it binds is not known. This record belongs to a study of blood T cells in healthy people across ages. It was with a sample-barcoded 5' primer and a J-beta primer mix that a second PCR of roughly 7 to 12 cycles was run. No fewer than 3 million CDR3-containing paired-end reads came from each sample. One entry per CDR3 protein results from TCRdb running MiXCR on the 5' RACE reads. The sample records 950,000 to 1,200,000 distinct CDR3 sequences, around two fifths being singletons. General study results and limits: Using unsorted PBMCs precluded a conclusive naive versus antigen-experienced comparison. Fewer expanded clones and more diversity marked long-lived versus aged donors. CMV status of donors was not determined, possibly confounding expanded clonotype changes.

Trimming stripped 4 bases from V and 11 bases from J, with 18 bases between. The CDR3 is 13 amino acids. Germline CDR1 is SGHDT and CDR2 is YYEEEE. Sequencing was performed on blood. This rearrangement joins TRBV5-6 to TRBJ2-5, with D tentatively TRBD2 (5 bases). This sequence originates from a man younger than 30 in good health. The CDR3 here is CASSRELMNEQYF. CDR3 bases: TGTGCCAGCAGCCGGGAATTGATGAATGAGCAGTACTTC.